This T cell receptor beta chain was documented in a study of control samples from healthy donors and cancer patients. Germline V gene lookup returns CDR1 SGHTA and CDR2 FQGNSA. Trimming shortened V by 3 bases and J by 3 bases, and 6 bases separated the two germline ends. The CDR3 runs to 13 residues. TCRdb keeps only in-frame clones here, not all; method: immunoSEQ multiplex PCR. The data show under 140,000 clones, 70% to 90% seen once. What was sequenced was PBMCs. The clonotype was recovered from a woman between 55 and 75 years old with lung cancer. This chain joins TRBV7-2 and TRBJ1-5; D unresolved. Here the CDR3 DNA reads TGTGCCAGCAGCTTCGCAACCAATCAGCCCCAGCATTTT. This translates into CASSFATNQPQHF.